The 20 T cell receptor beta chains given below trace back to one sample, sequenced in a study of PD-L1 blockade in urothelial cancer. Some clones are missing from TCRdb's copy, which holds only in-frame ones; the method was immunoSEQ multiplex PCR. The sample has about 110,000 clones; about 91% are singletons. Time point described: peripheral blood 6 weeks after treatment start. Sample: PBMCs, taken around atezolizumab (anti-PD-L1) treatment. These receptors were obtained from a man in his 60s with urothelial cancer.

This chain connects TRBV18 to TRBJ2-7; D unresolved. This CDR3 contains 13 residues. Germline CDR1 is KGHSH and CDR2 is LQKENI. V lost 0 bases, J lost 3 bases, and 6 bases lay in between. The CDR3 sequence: CASSPPGIYEQYF. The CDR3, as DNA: TGTGCCAGCTCACCACCGGGCATCTACGAGCAGTACTTC.

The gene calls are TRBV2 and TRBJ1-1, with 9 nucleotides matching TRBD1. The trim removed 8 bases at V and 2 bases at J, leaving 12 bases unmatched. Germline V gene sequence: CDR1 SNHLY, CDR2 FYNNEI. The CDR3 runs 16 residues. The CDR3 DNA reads TGTGCCAGCGGTCCCAGTGGGACAGGGTCCAACACTGAAGCTTTCTTT. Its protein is CASGPSGTGSNTEAFF.

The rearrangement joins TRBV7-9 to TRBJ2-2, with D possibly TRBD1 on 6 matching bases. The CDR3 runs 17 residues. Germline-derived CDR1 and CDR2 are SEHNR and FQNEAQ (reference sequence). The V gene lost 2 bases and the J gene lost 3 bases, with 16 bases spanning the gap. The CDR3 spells CASSLTGHTPDTGELFF. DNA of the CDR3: TGTGCCAGCAGCTTAACGGGACACACACCCGACACCGGGGAGCTGTTTTTT. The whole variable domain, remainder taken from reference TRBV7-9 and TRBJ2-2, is DTGVSQNPRHKITKRGQNVTFRCDPISEHNRLYWYRQTLGQGPEFLTYFQNEAQLEKSRLLSDRFSAERPKGSFSTLEIQRTEQGDSAMYLCASSLTGHTPDTGELFFGEGSRLTVL.

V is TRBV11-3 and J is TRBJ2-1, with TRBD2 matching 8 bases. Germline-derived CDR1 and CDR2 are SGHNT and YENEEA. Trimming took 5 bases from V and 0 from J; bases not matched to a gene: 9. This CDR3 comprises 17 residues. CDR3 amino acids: CASSPGSGGPSYNEQFF. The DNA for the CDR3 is TGTGCCAGCAGCCCCGGGAGCGGGGGACCCTCCTACAATGAGCAGTTCTTC. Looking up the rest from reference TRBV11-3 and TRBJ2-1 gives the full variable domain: EAGVVQSPRYKIIEKKQPVAFWCNPISGHNTLYWYLQNLGQGPELLIRYENEEAVDDSQLPKDRFSAERLKGVDSTLKIQPAELGDSAVYLCASSPGSGGPSYNEQFFGPGTRLTVL.

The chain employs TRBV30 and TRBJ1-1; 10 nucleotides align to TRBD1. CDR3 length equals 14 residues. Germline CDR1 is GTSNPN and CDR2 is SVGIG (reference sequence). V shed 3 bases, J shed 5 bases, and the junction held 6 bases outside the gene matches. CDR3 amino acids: CAWRIRDRGTEAFF. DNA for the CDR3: TGTGCCTGGAGAATCCGGGACAGGGGAACTGAAGCTTTCTTT.

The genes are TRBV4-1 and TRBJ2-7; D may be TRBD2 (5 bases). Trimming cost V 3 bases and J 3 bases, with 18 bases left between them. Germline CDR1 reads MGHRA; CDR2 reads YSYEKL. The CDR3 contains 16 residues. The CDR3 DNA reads TGCGCCAGCAGCCAGAGTACCTCAGGAGGAATCTACGAGCAGTACTTC. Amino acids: CASSQSTSGGIYEQYF.

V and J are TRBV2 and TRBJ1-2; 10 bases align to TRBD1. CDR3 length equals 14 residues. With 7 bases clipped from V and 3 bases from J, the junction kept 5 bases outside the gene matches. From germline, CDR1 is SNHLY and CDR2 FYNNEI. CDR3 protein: CASTLGQGDYGYTF. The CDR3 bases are TGTGCCAGCACTCTAGGACAGGGGGACTATGGCTACACCTTC.

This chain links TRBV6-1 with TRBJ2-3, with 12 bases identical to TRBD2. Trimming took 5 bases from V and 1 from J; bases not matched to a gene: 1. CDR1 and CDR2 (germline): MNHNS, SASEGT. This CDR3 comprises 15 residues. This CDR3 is CASSRLAGGTDTQYF. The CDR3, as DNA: TGTGCCAGCAGTCGACTAGCGGGGGGCACAGATACGCAGTATTTT.

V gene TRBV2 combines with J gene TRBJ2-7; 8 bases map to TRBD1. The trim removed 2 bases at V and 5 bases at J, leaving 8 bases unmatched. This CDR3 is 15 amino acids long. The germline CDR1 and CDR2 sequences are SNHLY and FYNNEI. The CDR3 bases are TGTGCCAGCAGTGAATTGGGACAGGTGAGCGACGAGCAGTACTTC. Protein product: CASSELGQVSDEQYF.

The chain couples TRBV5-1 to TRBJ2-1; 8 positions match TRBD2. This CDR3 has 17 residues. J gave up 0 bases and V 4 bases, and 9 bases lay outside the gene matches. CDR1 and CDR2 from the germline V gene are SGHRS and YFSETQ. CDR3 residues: CASSSGGRFSSYNEQFF. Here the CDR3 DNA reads TGCGCCAGCAGCAGTGGCGGGAGGTTTAGCTCCTACAATGAGCAGTTCTTC.

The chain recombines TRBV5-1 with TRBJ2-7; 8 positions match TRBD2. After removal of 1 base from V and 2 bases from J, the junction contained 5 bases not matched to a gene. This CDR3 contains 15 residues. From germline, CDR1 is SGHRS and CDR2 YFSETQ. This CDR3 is CASSLKSGGTYEQYF. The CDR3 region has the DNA TGCGCCAGCAGCTTGAAATCGGGGGGGACCTACGAGCAGTACTTC.

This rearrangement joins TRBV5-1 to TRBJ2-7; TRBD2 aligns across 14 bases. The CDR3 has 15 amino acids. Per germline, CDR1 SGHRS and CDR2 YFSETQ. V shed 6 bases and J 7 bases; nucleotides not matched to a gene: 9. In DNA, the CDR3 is TGCGCCAGCACCCTGGGGGGACTAGCGGGAGAAGAGCAGTACTTC. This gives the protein CASTLGGLAGEEQYF.

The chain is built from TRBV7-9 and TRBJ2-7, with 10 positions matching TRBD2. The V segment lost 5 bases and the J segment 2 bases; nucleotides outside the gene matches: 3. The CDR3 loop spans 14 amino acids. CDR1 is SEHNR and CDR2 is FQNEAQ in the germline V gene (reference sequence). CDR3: CASSPSGRTYEQYF. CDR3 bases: TGTGCCAGCAGCCCTAGCGGGAGAACCTACGAGCAGTACTTC.

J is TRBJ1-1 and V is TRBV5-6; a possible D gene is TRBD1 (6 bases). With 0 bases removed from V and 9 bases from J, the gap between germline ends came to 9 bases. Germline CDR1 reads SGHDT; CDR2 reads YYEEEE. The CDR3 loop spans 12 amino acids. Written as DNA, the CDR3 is TGTGCCAGCAGCTTGGGGACAGCCCAAGCTTTCTTT. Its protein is CASSLGTAQAFF.

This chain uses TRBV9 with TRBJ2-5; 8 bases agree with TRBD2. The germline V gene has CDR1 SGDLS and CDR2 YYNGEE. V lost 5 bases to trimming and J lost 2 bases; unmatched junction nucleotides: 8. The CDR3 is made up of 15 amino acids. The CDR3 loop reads CASSWSGGLQETQYF. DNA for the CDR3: TGTGCCAGCAGTTGGAGCGGGGGACTTCAAGAGACCCAGTACTTC.

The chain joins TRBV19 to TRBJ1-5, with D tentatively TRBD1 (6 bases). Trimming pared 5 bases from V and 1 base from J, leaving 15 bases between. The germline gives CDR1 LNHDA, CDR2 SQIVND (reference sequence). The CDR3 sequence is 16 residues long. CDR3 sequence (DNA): TGTGCCAGTAGTCCCACAGGGCGGCGGAGCAATCAGCCCCAGCATTTT. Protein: CASSPTGRRSNQPQHF.

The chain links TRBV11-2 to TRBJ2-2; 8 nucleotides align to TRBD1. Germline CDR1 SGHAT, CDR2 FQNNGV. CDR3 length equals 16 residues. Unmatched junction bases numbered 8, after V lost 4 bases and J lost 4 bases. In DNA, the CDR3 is TGTGCCAGCAGCTATTCCCAGGGGGCAGGCACCGGGGAGCTGTTTTTT. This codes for CASSYSQGAGTGELFF.

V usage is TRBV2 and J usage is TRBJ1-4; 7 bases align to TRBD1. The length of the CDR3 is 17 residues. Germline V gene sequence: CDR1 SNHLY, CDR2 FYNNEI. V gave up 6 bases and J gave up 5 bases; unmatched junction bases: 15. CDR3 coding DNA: TGTGCCAGCAGGAAGTTAGTCAGGAAACAGGGGAATGAAAAACTGTTTTTT. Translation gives CASRKLVRKQGNEKLFF.

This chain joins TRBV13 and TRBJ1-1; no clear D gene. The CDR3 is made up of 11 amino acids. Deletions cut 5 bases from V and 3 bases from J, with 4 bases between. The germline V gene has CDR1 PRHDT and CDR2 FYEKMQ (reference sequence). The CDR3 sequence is CASSLYTEAFF. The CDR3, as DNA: TGTGCCAGCAGCCTATACACTGAAGCTTTCTTT.

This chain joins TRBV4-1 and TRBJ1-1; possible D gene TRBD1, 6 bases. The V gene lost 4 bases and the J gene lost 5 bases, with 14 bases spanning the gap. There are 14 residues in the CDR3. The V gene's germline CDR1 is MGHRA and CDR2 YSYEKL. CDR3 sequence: CASSPQGPGTEAFF. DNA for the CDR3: TGCGCCAGCAGCCCACAGGGCCCGGGTACTGAAGCTTTCTTT.